This T cell receptor beta chain was obtained from a study of control samples from healthy donors and cancer patients. The CDR3 is 15 residues long. V was shortened by 5 bases and J by 5 bases, with 18 bases between the two germline ends. Germline-derived CDR1 and CDR2 are SGHVS and FQNEAQ. Data came from immunoSEQ multiplex PCR; TCRdb stores just in-frame clones and leaves some out. Of more than 95,000 clones in the sample, 87% were seen once. The rearrangement joins TRBV7-8 to TRBJ2-5, with a tentative D call TRBD2 (7 bases). This clonotype was sampled from a man aged 40-49 years in good health. Sequenced: blood. The CDR3 nucleotides are TGTGCCAGCAGCCCCCGGGGGGCACGAGGGGAGACCCAGTACTTC. Translation: CASSPRGARGETQYF.